This T cell receptor (beta chain) was observed in a study of cytomegalovirus exposure and HLA in healthy donors (dated by TCRdb to about 2017). Notes on the research overall: An earlier analysis of fewer than 750 of the donors reported about 280 Gb of sequence data and 117 million unique TCR beta sequences obtained from about 170 million T cells. An early release covering roughly 640 HLA-typed donors comprised 250 to 350 gigabases of sequencing data and roughly 86 million unique TCR sequences. Of the roughly 400 genotyped donors, about 84% fell in the genetic ancestry cluster associated with self-reported Caucasian donors. The study was designed to test whether signatures of past pathogen exposure could be identified by cataloging public T cell receptors. The T cell repertoires of some 670 subjects were profiled by immunosequencing and related to cytomegalovirus serostatus. In addition to the first cohort of 650 to 750 subjects, a separate validation cohort of approximately 120 different subjects was used. The study combined high-throughput TCR immunosequencing, statistical association of individual TCRs with disease status, and machine learning to predict cytomegalovirus infection status. In a later analysis, previously published TCR beta repertoires from 600 to 850 donors were re-analyzed and high-resolution HLA genotyping was added so that TCR occurrence patterns could be studied. Rather than using new phenotypic data, the later analysis identified candidate immune exposures from TCR beta sequences and from how often those sequences occurred across donors. An earlier analysis of 587 of the donors applied high-throughput TCR beta sequencing to assess whether each TCR beta V gene segment acted as functional or pseudogenic. Donor age, sex, ethnicity and CMV serostatus were collected together with the repertoire data. In a later genetic analysis, genome-wide SNP genotypes for about three fifths of the 666 donors were used, and that subset was treated as a discovery cohort. All discovery cohort repertoires had been generated on a single sequencing platform. Both class I and class II loci were covered by HLA typing, at four-digit resolution. The number of donors typed differed by locus, with 629-630 for A, B, C, DRB1 and DQB1, more than 500 for DQA1, 600 to 610 for DPA1, and about 450 for DPB1. Because of strong linkage in the cohort, 5 or 6 DR-DQ haplotypes were treated as single units for association and clustering. On average, 235,054 unique TCR beta nucleotide sequences were sequenced per donor among a few hundred genotyped donors of the cohort, with roughly a sixth of those sequences being non-productive. Study-wide findings and limitations: Cytomegalovirus status was reported to be diagnosed by the classifier with high specificity and sensitivity in both the original and validation cohorts. The presence/absence analyses assumed that sequencing depth was roughly uniform across donors, and that assumption may not be true. Several of the top co-occurrence clusters appeared to be linked to parvovirus B19, influenza, CMV and Epstein-Barr virus, according to a later analysis. The authors suggested that the approach could potentially be extended to other disease states and immunological phenotypes. CMV serostatus was the only immune exposure information available for the cohort. Because counts were too low, seventeen rarely observed V segments, including chromosome 9 orphons, were excluded from the earlier analysis of about 500 of the donors. Because HLA typing was unavailable for some donors at each locus, only the typed subset was used in association tests. A cluster of highly shared sequence variants was judged likely to represent a technical artifact of the sequencing pipeline. Compared with equally common non-associated chains, HLA-associated TCR beta chains in a later analysis were more clonally expanded and had lower generation probabilities. In vitro tests confirmed that a few of the cytomegalovirus-associated TCR beta chains recognize cytomegalovirus antigens. Strong co-occurrence of HLA alleles, especially DR and DQ, made assigning TCR associations to individual alleles difficult. While some public TCRs were present in many individuals, most TCR sequences turned up only very rarely across donors. A further reported finding was that TCR beta sequences accurately predicted the HLA-A and HLA-B alleles for most subjects in the first cohort. Because the 87-base-pair reads could not distinguish some IMGT-functional V segments, including TRBV6-2 and TRBV6-3, those segments were excluded. In an earlier analysis of roughly 560 of the donors, most TCR beta V segments were observed in productive rearrangements about 87% or about 30% of the time, broadly matching IMGT annotations. A total of some 180 TCR beta chains were listed by the study as associated with cytomegalovirus. Compared with the 666-donor mean, donors in an Asian-associated ancestry cluster had fewer N-insertions in productive TCRs, according to a later genetic analysis. A later analysis found that TCR association rates varied across HLA loci, with DRB1 alleles showing the most associated TCRs and HLA-C alleles the fewest. At a false discovery rate of 0.05, a later analysis linked some 18,000 TCR beta sequences to specific HLA alleles. In a later analysis, most CMV-associated TCR beta chains were found to appear HLA-restricted, with HLA associations seemingly driven largely by CMV exposure. V-gene and J-gene trimming of TCR beta chains was associated with a missense DCLRE1C variant in a later genetic analysis, and the association was replicated in an independent cohort. This cohort had only TCR beta chains sequenced, and the lack of alpha or paired-chain data limited which features could be detected. Linkage disequilibrium might explain the correlated functional status among segregating V segments, but an unknown experimental factor could not be excluded.

CDR1 and CDR2, per the germline V gene, are KGHSH and LQKENI. Counted from cysteine to phenylalanine, this CDR3 has 19 amino acids. Only the CDR3 DNA stays, 57 bases, in frame from base 1. After removal of 3 bases from V and 0 bases from J, the junction retains 14 bases not matched to a gene. The cohort consisted of 600 to 700 healthy bone marrow donors. At the time of sampling, every cohort member was nominally healthy, though immune exposures that went unrecorded were likely present. The donor tested CMV seronegative and was one of the 352 seronegative cohort members. A peripheral blood sample was provided by each donor, and peripheral blood mononuclear cells were used for TCR beta sequencing. The Qiagen DNeasy Blood Extraction Kit was used to extract genomic DNA from the blood cell samples. Concerning this clone: Its cognate antigen has yet to be identified. Base quality data are lacking; no much larger clone is found one base away.

Libraries came from the immunoSEQ multiplex PCR assay. For the multiplex PCR, a mixture combining 60 forward primers for TCR Vbeta segments and 13 reverse primers for TCR Jbeta segments was used. The CDR3 region of rearranged TCR beta genes was amplified from genomic DNA by a multiplex PCR assay. The Illumina HiSeq System was used to sequence the amplified TCR beta libraries as 87-base-pair reads. The original pipeline was this. Across the 670 or so repertoires, a later analysis counted 60 million to 90 million unique TCR beta chains, roughly 11 million of which were shared by at least two donors. A nearest-neighbor algorithm error-corrected the raw reads and collapsed the reads into unique sequences, merging closely related sequences to remove PCR and sequencing errors. CDR3 sequences were aligned to IMGT reference sequences to assign V, D and J gene segments. Each retained sequence needed at least a six-nucleotide match to both a V gene segment and a J gene segment. Rearrangements were called productive when the CDR3 lacked stop codons and stayed in frame with V and J; all others were non-productive. CDR3 was defined according to IMGT convention as the region running from the second conserved V-encoded cysteine to the conserved J-encoded phenylalanine. The earlier analysis of some 550 of the donors excluded any sequence lacking an unambiguous match to a single V gene segment. An earlier analysis of fewer than 750 of the donors classified V segments as functional when productive rearrangements were above 56.7% and as segregating when the standard deviation between donors was above 5%. A statistical classification framework was built to diagnose cytomegalovirus status from the catalog of TCR beta chain sequences. A later analysis assigned V and J genes by comparing TCR nucleotide sequences with IMGT/GENE-DB human TR gene sequences. Using the TCRdist pipeline, a later analysis assigned CDR3 sequences along with most-parsimonious VDJ recombination scenarios. In a later analysis, each TCR beta chain was defined by its CDR3 amino acid sequence together with its V-gene family, and reads lacking a unique V-gene family were excluded. In a later analysis, 450 to 600 highly shared, low-generation-probability nucleotide sequences were removed to address suspected cross-contamination and a sequencing artifact. A later analysis calculated a clonal expansion index for each public chain from normalized within-repertoire ranks of inferred template counts. In a later analysis, generation probabilities were computed with a VDJ recombination model fitted to out-of-frame rearrangements, and the resulting probabilities were checked against IGoR. Hypergeometric tests were used in a later analysis to score TCR-TCR, TCR-HLA and TCR-CMV co-occurrence, with a repertoire-size bias correction applied to the TCR pairs. To estimate false discovery rates, a later analysis permuted the HLA or CMV assignments 20 times. In a later analysis, co-occurring TCRs were grouped using DBSCAN, with TCRdist sequence similarity added in when clustering inside HLA-allele-positive subsets. Co-occurrence clustering excluded repertoires with fewer than 30,000 or more than 120,000 public chains, plus five with anomalous nucleotide sharing. Here the immuneACCESS table is served through TCRdb, limited to in-frame sequences with V and J called. Missing clones are a known gap in these copies; in checked studies unresolved V genes cover under half, and the rest lacks a known reason. V, J and clone size reflect that table, while D and trimming were determined from the DNA. This sample lists some 160,000 clones; around 78% were detected once. The ten largest clones add up to 1.5% to 1.8% of the sample.

Material: PBMCs. This TCR derives from a man aged 35-49 years in good health and CMV-seronegative. This receptor chain uses TRBV18 and TRBJ1-3; 7 junctional bases match TRBD1. The nucleotide sequence reads as follows: TGTGCCAGCTCACCGACCAACAGAGGGACAGTTATCTCTGGAAACACCATATATTTT. This sequence encodes CASSPTNRGTVISGNTIYF.